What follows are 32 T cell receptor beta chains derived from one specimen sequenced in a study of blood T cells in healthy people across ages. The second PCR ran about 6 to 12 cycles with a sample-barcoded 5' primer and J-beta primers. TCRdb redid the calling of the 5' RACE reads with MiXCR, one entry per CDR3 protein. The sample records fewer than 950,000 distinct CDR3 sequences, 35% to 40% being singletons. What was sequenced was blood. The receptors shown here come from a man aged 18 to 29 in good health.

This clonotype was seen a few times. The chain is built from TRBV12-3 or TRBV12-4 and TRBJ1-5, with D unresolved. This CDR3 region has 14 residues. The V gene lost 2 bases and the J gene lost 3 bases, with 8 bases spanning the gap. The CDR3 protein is CASSLLGPNQPQHF. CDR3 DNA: TGTGCCAGCAGTTTACTGGGCCCCAATCAGCCCCAGCATTTT.

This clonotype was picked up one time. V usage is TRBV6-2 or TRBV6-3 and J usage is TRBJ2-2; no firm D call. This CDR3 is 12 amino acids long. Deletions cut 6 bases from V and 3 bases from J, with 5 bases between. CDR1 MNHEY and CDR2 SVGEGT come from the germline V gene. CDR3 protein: CASRHHTGELFF. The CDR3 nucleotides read TGTGCCAGCAGGCATCACACCGGGGAGCTGTTTTTT.

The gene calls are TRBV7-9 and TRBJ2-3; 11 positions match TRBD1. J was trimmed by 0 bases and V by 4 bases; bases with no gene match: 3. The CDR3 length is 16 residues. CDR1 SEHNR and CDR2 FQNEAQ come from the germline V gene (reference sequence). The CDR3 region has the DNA TGTGCCAGCAGCTCCGGACAGGGGGCTAGCACAGATACGCAGTATTTT. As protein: CASSSGQGASTDTQYF.

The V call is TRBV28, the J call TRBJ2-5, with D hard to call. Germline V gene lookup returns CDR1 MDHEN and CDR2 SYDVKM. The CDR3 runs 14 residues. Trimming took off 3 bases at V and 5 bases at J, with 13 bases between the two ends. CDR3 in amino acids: CASSFFLGYETQYF. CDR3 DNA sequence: TGTGCCAGCAGTTTTTTCTTGGGATATGAGACCCAGTACTTC.

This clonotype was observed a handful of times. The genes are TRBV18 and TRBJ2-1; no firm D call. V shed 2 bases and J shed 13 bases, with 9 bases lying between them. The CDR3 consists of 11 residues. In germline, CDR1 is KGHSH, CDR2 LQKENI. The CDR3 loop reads CASSPGETQFF. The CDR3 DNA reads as TGTGCCAGCTCACCAGGAGAGACCCAGTTCTTC.

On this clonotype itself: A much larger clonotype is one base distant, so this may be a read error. CDR3 protein: CASSRGGDADAQYF. CDR3 sequence (DNA): TGTGCCAGCAGTAGAGGGGGGGATGCAGATGCGCAGTATTTT. J is TRBJ2-3 and V is TRBV12-3 or TRBV12-4, with D perhaps matching TRBD2 (7 bases). There are 14 residues in the CDR3.

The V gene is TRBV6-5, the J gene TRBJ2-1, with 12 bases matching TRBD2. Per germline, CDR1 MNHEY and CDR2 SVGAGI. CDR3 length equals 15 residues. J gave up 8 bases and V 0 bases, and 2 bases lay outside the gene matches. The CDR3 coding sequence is TGTGCCAGCAGTTACTCGGCTAGCGGGGGGGATGAGCAGTTCTTC. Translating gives CASSYSASGGDEQFF.

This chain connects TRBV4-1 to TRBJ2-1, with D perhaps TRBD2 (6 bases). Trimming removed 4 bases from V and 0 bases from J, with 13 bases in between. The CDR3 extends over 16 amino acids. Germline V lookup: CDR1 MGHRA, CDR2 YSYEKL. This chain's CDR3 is CASSLKVGGSYNEQFF. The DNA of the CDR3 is TGCGCCAGCAGCCTAAAGGTGGGGGGCTCCTACAATGAGCAGTTCTTC.

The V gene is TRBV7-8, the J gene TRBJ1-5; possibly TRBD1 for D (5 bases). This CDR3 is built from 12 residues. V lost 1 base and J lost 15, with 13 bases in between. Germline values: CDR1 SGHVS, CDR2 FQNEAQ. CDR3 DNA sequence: TGTGCCAGCAGCTTAGGTGGAGGGGACTTGCATTTT. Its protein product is CASSLGGGDLHF.

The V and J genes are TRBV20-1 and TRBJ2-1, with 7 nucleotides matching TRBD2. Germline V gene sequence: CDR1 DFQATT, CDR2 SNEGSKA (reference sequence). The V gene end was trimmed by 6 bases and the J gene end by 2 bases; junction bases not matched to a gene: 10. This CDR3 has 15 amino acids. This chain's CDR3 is CSALGEAGPYNEQFF. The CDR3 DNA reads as TGCAGTGCCCTGGGGGAAGCGGGGCCCTACAATGAGCAGTTCTTC.

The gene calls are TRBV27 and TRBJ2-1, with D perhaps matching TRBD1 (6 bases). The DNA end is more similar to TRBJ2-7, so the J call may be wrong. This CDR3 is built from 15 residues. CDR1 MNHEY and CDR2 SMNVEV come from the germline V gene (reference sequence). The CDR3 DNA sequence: TGTGCCAGCAGTCCCAATAGGGGGAACTACAATGAGCAGTACTTC. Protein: CASSPNRGNYNEQYF.

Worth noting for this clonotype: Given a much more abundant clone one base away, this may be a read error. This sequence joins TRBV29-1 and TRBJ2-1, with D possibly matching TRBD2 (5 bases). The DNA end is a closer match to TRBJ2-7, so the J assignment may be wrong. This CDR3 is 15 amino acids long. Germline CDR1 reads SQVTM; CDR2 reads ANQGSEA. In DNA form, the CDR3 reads TGCAGCGTCCAGAGGGTAGAGACAATGGGCTACGAGCAGTACTTC. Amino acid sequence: CSVQRVETMGYEQYF.

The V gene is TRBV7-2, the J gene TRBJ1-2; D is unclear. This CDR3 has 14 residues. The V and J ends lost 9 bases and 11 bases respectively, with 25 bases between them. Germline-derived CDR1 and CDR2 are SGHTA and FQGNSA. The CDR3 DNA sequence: TGTGCCAGAGTAACGGAGGCAGGCCCTAAGTTTTACACCTTC. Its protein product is CARVTEAGPKFYTF.

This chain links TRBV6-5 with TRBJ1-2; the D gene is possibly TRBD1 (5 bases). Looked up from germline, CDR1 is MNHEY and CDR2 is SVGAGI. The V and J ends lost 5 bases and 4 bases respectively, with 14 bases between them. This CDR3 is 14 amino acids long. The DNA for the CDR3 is TGTGCCAGCAGTGACGGACAACACTTCTATGGCTACACCTTC. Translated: CASSDGQHFYGYTF.

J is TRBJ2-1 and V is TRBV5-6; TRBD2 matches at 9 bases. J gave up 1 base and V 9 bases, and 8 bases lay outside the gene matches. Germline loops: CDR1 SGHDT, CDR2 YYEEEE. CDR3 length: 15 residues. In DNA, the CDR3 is TGTGCCAACAGGCCGGGACTAGCTTCCTACAATGAGCAGTTCTTC. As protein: CANRPGLASYNEQFF. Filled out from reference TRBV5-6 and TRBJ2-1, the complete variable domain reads DAGVTQSPTHLIKTRGQQVTLRCSPKSGHDTVSWYQQALGQGPQFIFQYYEEEERQRGNFPDRFSGHQFPNYSSELNVNALLLGDSALYLCANRPGLASYNEQFFGPGTRLTVL.

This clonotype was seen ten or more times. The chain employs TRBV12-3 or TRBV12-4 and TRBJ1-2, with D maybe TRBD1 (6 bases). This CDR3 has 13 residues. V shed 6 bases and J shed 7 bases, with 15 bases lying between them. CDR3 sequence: CASSPDRWSGYTF. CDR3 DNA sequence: TGTGCCAGCAGCCCCGACAGGTGGAGTGGCTACACCTTC.

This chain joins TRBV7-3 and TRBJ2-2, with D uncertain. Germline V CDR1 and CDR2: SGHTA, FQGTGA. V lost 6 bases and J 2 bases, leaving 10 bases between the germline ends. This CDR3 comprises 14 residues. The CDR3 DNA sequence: TGTGCCAGCAGTTCCTCAGGAAACACCGGGGAGCTGTTTTTT. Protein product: CASSSSGNTGELFF.

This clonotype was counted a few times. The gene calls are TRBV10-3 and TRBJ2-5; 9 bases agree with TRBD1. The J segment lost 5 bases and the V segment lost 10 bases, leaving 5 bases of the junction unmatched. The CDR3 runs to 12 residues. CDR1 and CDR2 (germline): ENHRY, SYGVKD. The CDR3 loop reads CATRGTGETQYF. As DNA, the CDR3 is TGTGCCACCAGGGGGACAGGGGAGACCCAGTACTTC.

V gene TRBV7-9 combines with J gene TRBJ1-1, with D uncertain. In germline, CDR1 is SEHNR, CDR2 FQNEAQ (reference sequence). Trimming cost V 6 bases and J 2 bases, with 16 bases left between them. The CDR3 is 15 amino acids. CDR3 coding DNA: TGTGCCAGCAGTTCTGGGCCGGGCAGCAACACTGAAGCTTTCTTT. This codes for CASSSGPGSNTEAFF.

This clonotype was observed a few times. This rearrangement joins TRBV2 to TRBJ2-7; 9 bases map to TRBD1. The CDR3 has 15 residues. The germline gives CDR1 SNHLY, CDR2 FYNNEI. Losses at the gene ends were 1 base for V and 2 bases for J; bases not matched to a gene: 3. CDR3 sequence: CASSEGGQGAYEQYF. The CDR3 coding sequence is TGTGCCAGCAGTGAAGGGGGACAGGGTGCCTACGAGCAGTACTTC.

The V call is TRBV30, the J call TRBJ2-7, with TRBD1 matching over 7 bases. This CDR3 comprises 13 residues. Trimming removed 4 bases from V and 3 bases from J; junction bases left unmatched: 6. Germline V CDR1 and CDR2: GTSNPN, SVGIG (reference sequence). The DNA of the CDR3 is TGTGCCTGGAATCGGGACAGTCGCTACGAGCAGTACTTC. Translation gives CAWNRDSRYEQYF.

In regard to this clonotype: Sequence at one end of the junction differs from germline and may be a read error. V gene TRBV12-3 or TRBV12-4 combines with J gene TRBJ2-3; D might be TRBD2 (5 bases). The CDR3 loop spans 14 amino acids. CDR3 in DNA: TGTGCCAGCAGGTCCGGGATTAGCACAGATATGCAGTATTTT. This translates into CASRSGISTDMQYF.

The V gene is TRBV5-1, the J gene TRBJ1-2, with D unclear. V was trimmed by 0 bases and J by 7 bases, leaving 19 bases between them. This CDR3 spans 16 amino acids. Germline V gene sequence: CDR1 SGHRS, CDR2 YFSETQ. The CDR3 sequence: CASSLDTGREGVGYTF. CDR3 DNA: TGCGCCAGCAGCTTGGACACGGGAAGGGAGGGAGTTGGCTACACCTTC. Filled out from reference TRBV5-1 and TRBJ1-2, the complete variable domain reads KAGVTQTPRYLIKTRGQQVTLSCSPISGHRSVSWYQQTPGQGLQFLFEYFSETQRNKGNFPGRFSGRQFSNSRSEMNVSTLELGDSALYLCASSLDTGREGVGYTFGSGTRLTVV.

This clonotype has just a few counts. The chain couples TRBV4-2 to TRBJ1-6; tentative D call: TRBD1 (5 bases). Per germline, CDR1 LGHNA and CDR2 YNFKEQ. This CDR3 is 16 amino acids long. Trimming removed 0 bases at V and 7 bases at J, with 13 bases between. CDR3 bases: TGTGCCAGCAGCCAAGACTGGGGACGGCTCAATTCACCCCTCCACTTT. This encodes CASSQDWGRLNSPLHF.

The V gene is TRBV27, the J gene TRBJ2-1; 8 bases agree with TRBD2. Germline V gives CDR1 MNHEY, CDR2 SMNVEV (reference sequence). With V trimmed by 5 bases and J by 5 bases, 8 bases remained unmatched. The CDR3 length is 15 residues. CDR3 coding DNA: TGTGCCAGCAGTGACAGCGGGAGTTTCAACAATGAGCAGTTCTTC. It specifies CASSDSGSFNNEQFF.

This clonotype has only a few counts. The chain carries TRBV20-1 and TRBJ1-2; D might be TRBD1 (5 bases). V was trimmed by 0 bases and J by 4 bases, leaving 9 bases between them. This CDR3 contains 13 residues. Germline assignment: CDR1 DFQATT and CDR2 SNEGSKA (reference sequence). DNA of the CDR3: TGCAGTGCTAGAGATACAGGATCCTATGGCTACACCTTC. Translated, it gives CSARDTGSYGYTF.

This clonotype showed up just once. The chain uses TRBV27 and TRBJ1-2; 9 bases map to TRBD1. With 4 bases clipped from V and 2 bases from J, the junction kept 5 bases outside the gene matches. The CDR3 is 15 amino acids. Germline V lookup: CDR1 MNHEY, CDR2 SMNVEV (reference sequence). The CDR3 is CASSSKGTGNYGYTF. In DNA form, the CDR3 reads TGTGCCAGCAGTTCAAAGGGGACAGGGAACTATGGCTACACCTTC.

The CDR3 region has the DNA TGTGCCAGCAGCTTTAGTCTGGATCAGCCCCAGCATTTT. It is translated as CASSFSLDQPQHF. The V and J genes are TRBV7-2 and TRBJ1-5; D is unresolved. This CDR3 has 13 amino acids. CDR1 and CDR2 from the germline V gene are SGHTA and FQGNSA. Trimming removed 3 bases from V and 5 bases from J, with 8 bases in between.

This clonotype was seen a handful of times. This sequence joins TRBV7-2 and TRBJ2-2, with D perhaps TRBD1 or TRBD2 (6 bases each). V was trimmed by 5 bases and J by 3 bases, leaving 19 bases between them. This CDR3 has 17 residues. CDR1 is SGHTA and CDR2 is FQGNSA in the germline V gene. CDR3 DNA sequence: TGTGCCAGCAGCCCGGGGGCCCCGGGATGGGACACCGGGGAGCTGTTTTTT. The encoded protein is CASSPGAPGWDTGELFF.

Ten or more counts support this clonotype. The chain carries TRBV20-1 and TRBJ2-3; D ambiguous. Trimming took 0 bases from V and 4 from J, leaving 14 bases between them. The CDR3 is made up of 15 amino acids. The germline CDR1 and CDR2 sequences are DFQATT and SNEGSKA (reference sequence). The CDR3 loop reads CSARDRSAPPDTQYF. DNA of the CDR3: TGCAGTGCTAGAGATCGGAGCGCGCCCCCAGATACGCAGTATTTT.

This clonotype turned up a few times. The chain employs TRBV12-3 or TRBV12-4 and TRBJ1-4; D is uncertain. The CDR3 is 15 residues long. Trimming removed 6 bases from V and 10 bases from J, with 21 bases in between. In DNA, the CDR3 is TGTGCCAGCAGCTCCGCCCCCCGGTATCCAGGAAAACTGTTTTTT. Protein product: CASSSAPRYPGKLFF.

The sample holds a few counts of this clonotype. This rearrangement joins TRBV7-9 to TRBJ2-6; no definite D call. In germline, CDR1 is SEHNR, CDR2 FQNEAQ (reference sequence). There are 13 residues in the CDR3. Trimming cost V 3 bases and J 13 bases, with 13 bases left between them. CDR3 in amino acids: CASSFPERKVLTF. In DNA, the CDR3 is TGTGCCAGCAGCTTCCCGGAACGCAAGGTCCTGACTTTC.